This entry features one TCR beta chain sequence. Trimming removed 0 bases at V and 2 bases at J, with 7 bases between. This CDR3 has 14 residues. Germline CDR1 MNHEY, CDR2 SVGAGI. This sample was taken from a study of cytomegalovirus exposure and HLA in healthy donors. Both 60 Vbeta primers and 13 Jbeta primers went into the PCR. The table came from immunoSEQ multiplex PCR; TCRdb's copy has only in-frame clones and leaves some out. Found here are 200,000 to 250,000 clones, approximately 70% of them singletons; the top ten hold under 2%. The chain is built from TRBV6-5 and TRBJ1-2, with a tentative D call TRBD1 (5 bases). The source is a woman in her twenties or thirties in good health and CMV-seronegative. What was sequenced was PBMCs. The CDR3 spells CASSYSRGNYGYTF. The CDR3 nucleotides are TGTGCCAGCAGTTACTCTCGGGGGAACTATGGCTACACCTTC.